The 8 T cell receptor beta chains given below trace back to one sample, sequenced in a study of shared clonotypes between healthy human individuals. Using immunoSEQ multiplex PCR, the repertoire was profiled, and TCRdb retains in-frame clones only, with some absent. This sample carries some 1,600,000 clones, around 98% of them seen once, and the ten largest clones take about 0.45%. Sequencing input: naive CD4+ T cells sorted from blood. Subset defined: CD45RA+ positively selected. The receptors stem from a man under 40 in good health.

This chain joins TRBV4-1 and TRBJ2-2; possibly TRBD2 for D (6 bases). Germline assignment: CDR1 MGHRA and CDR2 YSYEKL. This CDR3 has 14 amino acids. V lost 4 bases to trimming and J lost 9 bases, with 15 bases between them. Here the CDR3 DNA reads TGCGCCAGCAGCCCTGCCGGCGGGGCGCGGGAGCTGTTTTTT. Protein sequence: CASSPAGGARELFF.

V is TRBV6-6 and J is TRBJ2-6, with 8 positions matching TRBD1. Germline CDR1 and CDR2: MNHNY and SVGAGI (reference sequence). The CDR3 is 16 amino acids. The J segment lost 0 bases and the V segment lost 6 bases, leaving 4 bases of the junction unmatched. CDR3 sequence reads: CASRDRGGSGANVLTF. CDR3 in DNA: TGTGCCAGCAGAGACAGGGGCGGCTCTGGGGCCAACGTCCTGACTTTC.

The chain links TRBV9 to TRBJ1-1; 12 bases match TRBD1. From germline, CDR1 is SGDLS and CDR2 YYNGEE. Trimming took 0 bases from V and 4 from J; bases not matched to a gene: 7. The CDR3 is made up of 17 amino acids. The CDR3, as DNA: TGTGCCAGCAGCGTAGTGATGGGACAGGGGGCTTTCACTGAAGCTTTCTTT. Encoded protein: CASSVVMGQGAFTEAFF.

The V call is TRBV9, the J call TRBJ1-3; D gene ambiguous. The CDR3 has 16 residues. Germline assignment: CDR1 SGDLS and CDR2 YYNGEE. Trimming stripped 3 bases from V and 0 bases from J, with 13 bases between. CDR3 loop: CASSALDSDSGNTIYF. DNA for the CDR3: TGTGCCAGCAGCGCTCTTGACTCCGACTCTGGAAACACCATATATTTT.

Points on this clone: Other nucleotide sequences in the sample specify the same CDR3. This rearrangement joins TRBV29-1 to TRBJ2-6, with unresolved D. V was pared by 4 bases and J by 0 bases, with 4 bases between. CDR3 length: 13 amino acids. Per germline, CDR1 SQVTM and CDR2 ANQGSEA. DNA of the CDR3: TGCAGCGTTGCTGGCTCTGGGGCCAACGTCCTGACTTTC. It encodes CSVAGSGANVLTF.

This clone was found once. The rearrangement joins TRBV5-1 to TRBJ1-4; a weak D match, TRBD1 (5 bases). V lost 0 bases, J lost 1 base, and 13 bases lay in between. Germline assignment: CDR1 SGHRS and CDR2 YFSETQ. This CDR3 region has 17 residues. CDR3 nucleotide sequence: TGCGCCAGCAGCTTGGCGGCGGGGGTTAGAACTAATGAAAAACTGTTTTTT. This translates into CASSLAAGVRTNEKLFF.

V is TRBV18 and J is TRBJ2-2; a possible D gene is TRBD2 (6 bases). This CDR3 is 13 amino acids long. Trimming took off 3 bases at V and 7 bases at J, with 9 bases between the two ends. Germline CDR1 reads KGHSH; CDR2 reads LQKENI. The CDR3 nucleotides are TGTGCCAGCTCACCCCGGGGGTTCGGGGAGCTGTTTTTT. Its translation: CASSPRGFGELFF.

The chain recombines TRBV5-5 with TRBJ2-3; perhaps TRBD1 as D (5 bases). The V gene's germline CDR1 is SGHKS and CDR2 YYEKEE (reference sequence). V lost 4 bases to trimming and J lost 2 bases, with 11 bases between them. The CDR3 loop spans 14 amino acids. This CDR3 reads CASSPKGPTDTQYF. In nucleotides, the CDR3 is TGTGCCAGCAGCCCCAAGGGGCCCACAGATACGCAGTATTTT. Complete variable domain (other parts from reference TRBV5-5 and TRBJ2-3): DAGVTQSPTHLIKTRGQQVTLRCSPISGHKSVSWYQQVLGQGPQFIFQYYEKEERGRGNFPDRFSARQFPNYSSELNVNALLLGDSALYLCASSPKGPTDTQYFGPGTRLTVL.